This TCR beta chain was found in a study of T cells after posttransplantation cyclophosphamide. Regarding the study as a whole: Skin or GI-infiltrating T cells shared few TRB sequences with blood. Donor-recipient repertoire similarity was low at 1-2 months, rising over year one. TRB clonality was highly associated with recipient CMV seropositivity and reactivation.

Here immunoSEQ multiplex PCR was the method, and the copy in TCRdb shows in-frame clones only, minus some. The sample consists of 66,000 or so clones, 90% to 95% of them appearing once. On the day of bone marrow donation, the related graft donor provided peripheral blood. This clone was counted a single time. Antigen: not known. This receptor was identified in a woman in her thirties in good health and a related stem cell transplant donor. The sequencing input was PBMCs.

DNA of the CDR3: TGCGCCAGCAGTTATTCCGGGACACCCTACGAGCAGTACTTC. It is translated as CASSYSGTPYEQYF. The V call is TRBV5-1, the J call TRBJ2-7; a weak D match, TRBD1 (6 bases). The CDR3 is made up of 14 amino acids. Germline CDR1 is SGHRS and CDR2 is YFSETQ. Trimming removed 5 bases from V and 2 bases from J, with 14 bases in between.